This paragraph covers one TCR beta chain sequence. Authors' data handling: For nucleated cells, counts were estimated from reference gene primer amplification. Sequencing used immunoSEQ multiplex PCR; TCRdb keeps in-frame clones, though not all of them. The V and J calls and the clone size are those of that table, but D and trimming were determined from the DNA. This repertoire shows about 160,000 clones, around 92% found once; its top ten account for about 4.6%. The data were obtained in a study of blood T cell repertoires in COVID-19. Study background: PBMCs, B-cell-depleted T cells, or T cells provided the cDNA or gDNA that made up the material.

The CDR3 length is 16 residues. From germline, CDR1 is ENHRY and CDR2 SYGVKD. The V end was cut by 0 bases, the J end by 7 bases, with 15 bases between. Patients from Seattle were sampled longitudinally, starting during active infection. The rearrangement joins TRBV10-3 to TRBJ1-4; tentative D call: TRBD1 (5 bases). Sequenced material: peripheral blood. The sequence came from a man aged 30 to 39 with COVID-19, enrolled during active disease. The CDR3 DNA is TGTGCCATCAGTGAGTCGGGGTCAGGAGGGGCTGAAAAACTGTTTTTT. It translates to CAISESGSGGAEKLFF.